The sequence of this TCR beta chain was determined in a study of T cell repertoires in cytomegalovirus infection. Across the whole study: In public TCR beta signatures, there were indications of both CMV infection and matching HLA type. Overall study findings and caveats: Ex vivo responses were dominated by HLA-C-restricted CMV-specific TCR beta clonotypes. Using cumulative public TCR beta family frequency, the authors identified those who carried CMV together with the relevant HLA.

The germline CDR1 and CDR2 sequences are SGHTA and FQGNSA. The junction had 4 bases not matched to a gene; V was cut back by 6 bases and J by 2 bases. The CDR3 runs 14 residues. This clonotype turned up a few times. Its target is unknown. TCRdb used MiXCR to reprocess the reads, holding one entry per CDR3 protein. The table has about 63,000 distinct CDR3 sequences, 20% seen once. The material sequenced was CD8+ T cells from cultured PBMCs, taken from culture after CMV antigen stimulation. This clonotype was obtained from a human donor in good health (CMV status not recorded). Some clones in this sample may be carry-over from other donors' samples. This sequence joins TRBV7-2 and TRBJ1-5; 7 bases agree with TRBD1. This chain's CDR3 is CASSRTGGNQPQHF. The CDR3 DNA sequence: TGTGCCAGCAGTAGGACAGGAGGCAATCAGCCCCAGCATTTT.